This TCR beta chain was captured by sequencing in a study of blood T cells in healthy people across ages. The CDR3 runs to 17 residues. Germline V gives CDR1 KGHDR, CDR2 SFDVKD. As concerns this clonotype: One end of the junction fails to match germline, which may point to a read error.

A second PCR of 7 to 11 cycles used a sample-barcoded 5' primer and a J-beta primer mix. TCRdb re-derived calls from the 5' RACE reads in MiXCR, one entry per CDR3 protein. The table has about 1.4 million distinct CDR3 sequences, roughly 60% seen once. The individuals who served as donors were healthy Caucasians living in Russia, aged about 6 to 100. The sample was blood. V gene TRBV24-1 combines with J gene TRBJ2-3; 9 positions agree with TRBD1. The source of this sequence is a man aged 18 to 35 in good health. As DNA, the CDR3 is TGTGCCGCCAGTGACCCTAAAAGGACAGGGGGCACAGATACGCAGTATTTT. Protein sequence: CAASDPKRTGGTDTQYF.